This T cell receptor (beta chain) was sequenced during a study of T cell responses to AZD1222 COVID-19 vaccine. Overall study context: Second doses were pooled across both intervals (about 4 or about 12 weeks).

V shed 4 bases, J shed 0 bases, and the junction held 1 base outside the gene matches. CDR1 is SQVTM, CDR2 ANQGSEA, per germline. This CDR3 is built from 13 residues. The data were produced by immunoSEQ multiplex PCR, yet TCRdb's version contains in-frame clones alone and is incomplete. The sample contains some 100,000 clones, more than 70% of which appear only once. Concerning this clone itself: Its antigen is unknown.

Study outcomes and limitations: Donors were largely white British and mainly female; clonal diversity was possibly underestimated.

The sample consisted of peripheral blood, taken on day 0 of AZD1222 vaccination. The source of this sequence is an adult in good health. V is TRBV29-1 and J is TRBJ2-7, with 9 bases fitting TRBD2. The CDR3 DNA reads TGCAGCGTTGGCGGGGGGGCCTCCTACGAGCAGTACTTC. Protein sequence: CSVGGGASYEQYF.